Listed below are T cell receptor beta chains from one sample, sequenced in a study of regulatory T cells in long-lasting Graves disease. TCRdb called the multiplex PCR reads again in MiXCR, with one record for every CDR3 protein. Among roughly 520,000 distinct CDR3 sequences listed, about 11% were seen once. These sequences were also reported in another study, on T cells in Graves' hyperthyroidism and ophthalmopathy.

The source material was peripheral blood mononuclear cells (PBMCs), sampled at new diagnosis, from a patient treated with antithyroid drugs. These TCRs come from a woman aged 25-40 years with Graves disease. The CDR3 runs from the conserved cysteine through the conserved F or W. A D gene is named only where the DNA matches it firmly. Size tells how often a clone was seen (once, few, many) or the class of an expanded clone, and some rows leave it out.

TRBD2	TRBV3-1	TRBJ2-1	few	TGTGTCAGCAGCCCCGGCGTGGGAGGGCCCAATGAGCAGTTCTTC	CVSSPGVGGPNEQFF
TRBD2	TRBV4-2	TRBJ2-1	few	TGTGCCAGCAGACCGGGACTAGGATCCTACAATGAGCAGTTCTTC	CASRPGLGSYNEQFF
NA	TRBV2	TRBJ2-1	NA	TGTGCCAGCAGTGGGCCCCTATGGGAGCAGTTCTTC	CASSGPLWEQFF
NA	TRBV18	TRBJ2-5	NA	TGTGCCAGCTCACGGGACGTAGGGGAGACCCAGTACTTC	CASSRDVGETQYF
NA	TRBV6-1	TRBJ2-7	many	TGTGCCACCGAACAGGGTGTCTCCTACGAGCAGTACTTC	CATEQGVSYEQYF
NA	TRBV10-3	TRBJ1-5	many	TGTGCCATCAGTCCAGACTTGTGGCCCCAGCATTTT	CAISPDLWPQHF
NA	TRBV20-1	TRBJ1-5	many	TGCAGTGCTAGAGACAGGGTTCGAGGCAATCAGCCCCAGCATTTT	CSARDRVRGNQPQHF
NA	TRBV14	TRBJ2-7	many	TGTGCCAGCAGCCTAGACAGAATCTACGAGCAGTACTTC	CASSLDRIYEQYF
NA	TRBV6-1	TRBJ2-7	few	TGTGCCAGCAGTCCCCGTGGGGAAACCCTACACGAGCAGTACTTC	CASSPRGETLHEQYF
NA	TRBV10-3	TRBJ2-3	many	TGTGCCATCAGTGAGTCGTACAGTTCAGATACGCAGTATTTT	CAISESYSSDTQYF
NA	TRBV27	TRBJ1-2	NA	TGTGCCAGCAGTTTACTTGCCGTCGGGTATGGCTACACCTTC	CASSLLAVGYGYTF
TRBD2	TRBV29-1	TRBJ2-3	NA	TGCAGCGTACTGCCGGCGGGAGACGAAACGCAGTATTTT	CSVLPAGDETQYF
NA	TRBV19	TRBJ2-1	NA	TGTGCCAGTAGAGGGTTGGGCGTTTACAATGAGCAGTTCTTC	CASRGLGVYNEQFF
NA	TRBV6-2/TRBV6-3	TRBJ2-3	NA	TGTGCCACCCGACAGGGCACAGATACGCAGTATTTT	CATRQGTDTQYF
TRBD2	TRBV12-3/TRBV12-4	TRBJ2-2	many	TGTGCCAGCAGTTTGTCGACTAGCATCGGGGAGCTGTTTTTT	CASSLSTSIGELFF
NA	TRBV11-3	TRBJ2-1	many	TGTGCCAGCAGCTCCCGAACAGGGATATCGTTCTTC	CASSSRTGISFF